Presented here are 14 T cell receptor beta chains from one specimen sequenced in a study of lymphopenia after photon versus proton radiotherapy. TCRdb's copy holds only in-frame clones and misses some; the assay was immunoSEQ multiplex PCR. The sample shows 89,000 or so clones, around 82% of them seen only once. Material: peripheral blood, obtained from a patient treated with proton-based radiotherapy. Source of these receptors: a man in his fifties or sixties with pancreatic cancer.

The rearrangement joins TRBV5-4 to TRBJ2-1; D not resolved. Trimming removed 4 bases at V and 5 bases at J, with 10 bases between. The CDR3 covers 13 residues. In germline, CDR1 is SGHNT, CDR2 YYREEE (reference sequence). The CDR3 DNA follows: TGTGCCAGCAGCCACGCCCCGGACAATGAGCAGTTCTTC. Translated, it gives CASSHAPDNEQFF.

The chain joins TRBV11-2 to TRBJ2-5; D gene unclear. This CDR3 region has 14 residues. Looked up from germline, CDR1 is SGHAT and CDR2 is FQNNGV. Trimming stripped 1 base from V and 2 bases from J, with 8 bases between. The CDR3 nucleotides read TGTGCCAGCAGCTTAGGGGCAGTACAAGAGACCCAGTACTTC. Encoded protein: CASSLGAVQETQYF.

This clone occurred a few times. This rearrangement joins TRBV7-9 to TRBJ2-3, with 11 bases that match TRBD2. V lost 10 bases to trimming and J lost 3 bases; unmatched junction nucleotides: 6. Germline lookup yields CDR1 SEHNR and CDR2 FQNEAQ (reference sequence). This CDR3 has 14 amino acids. DNA for the CDR3: TGTGCCACTCTAGCGGGAGGCCGGACAGATACGCAGTATTTT. This sequence encodes CATLAGGRTDTQYF.

The rearrangement links TRBV7-3 to TRBJ2-1, with D perhaps matching TRBD2 (5 bases). This CDR3 comprises 13 residues. The germline V and J ends were trimmed by 5 bases and 7 bases, with 12 bases remaining between them. Germline V lookup: CDR1 SGHTA, CDR2 FQGTGA. The CDR3 sequence: CASSPRPGNEQFF. CDR3 in DNA: TGTGCCAGCAGCCCCCGTCCGGGGAATGAGCAGTTCTTC. Using reference TRBV7-3 and TRBJ2-1 for the parts outside the CDR3, the full variable domain is GAGVSQTPSNKVTEKGKYVELRCDPISGHTALYWYRQSLGQGPEFLIYFQGTGAADDSGLPNDRFFAVRPEGSVSTLKIQRTERGDSAVYLCASSPRPGNEQFFGPGTRLTVL.

This sequence joins TRBV2 and TRBJ2-1; TRBD2 is a possible D gene (6 bases). CDR3 size: 15 residues. V lost 6 bases and J lost 0, with 12 bases in between. Per the germline V gene, CDR1 is SNHLY and CDR2 is FYNNEI. The CDR3 region is CASSAEGPSYNEQFF. DNA for the CDR3: TGTGCCAGCAGCGCGGAGGGGCCCTCCTACAATGAGCAGTTCTTC. The entire variable domain, with the rest obtained from reference TRBV2 and TRBJ2-1, is as follows: EPEVTQTPSHQVTQMGQEVILRCVPISNHLYFYWYRQILGQKVEFLVSFYNNEISEKSEIFDDQFSVERPDGSNFTLKIRSTKLEDSAMYFCASSAEGPSYNEQFFGPGTRLTVL.

This CDR3 is CASTSGRDEQYF. CDR3 DNA: TGCGCCAGCACCTCAGGGCGTGACGAGCAGTACTTC. The chain joins TRBV5-1 to TRBJ2-7; D is possibly TRBD1 (5 bases). CDR3 size: 12 residues. Trimming left V 6 bases short and J 5 bases short, with 12 bases between. CDR1 and CDR2 from the germline V gene are SGHRS and YFSETQ.

V and J are TRBV2 and TRBJ2-2; the D gene is possibly TRBD1 (6 bases). Germline V lookup: CDR1 SNHLY, CDR2 FYNNEI. This CDR3 comprises 15 residues. In DNA, the CDR3 is TGTGCGCTCACACCCCTGGACAGTAACACCGGGGAGCTGTTTTTT. Translating gives CALTPLDSNTGELFF.

This rearrangement joins TRBV28 to TRBJ1-1; no clear D. CDR1 is MDHEN and CDR2 is SYDVKM in the germline V gene. V was clipped by 4 bases and J by 5 bases, with 14 bases between them. The CDR3 is made up of 14 amino acids. The CDR3 is CASSWSRGGTEAFF. The CDR3 nucleotides are TGTGCCAGCAGTTGGTCTCGAGGTGGGACTGAAGCTTTCTTT.

V gene TRBV15 combines with J gene TRBJ2-5; TRBD2 aligns across 7 bases. Per the germline V gene, CDR1 is LNHNV and CDR2 is YYDKDF (reference sequence). There are 14 residues in the CDR3. V dropped 3 bases and J dropped 5; count of bases not matched to a gene: 6. CDR3 sequence (DNA): TGTGCCACCAGCAGTGACGGGGGAGGGGAGACCCAGTACTTC. This translates into CATSSDGGGETQYF.

The chain combines TRBV5-1 with TRBJ2-2; D is possibly TRBD1 (6 bases). The CDR3 extends over 14 amino acids. Deletions cut 4 bases from V and 1 base from J, with 8 bases between. CDR1 SGHRS and CDR2 YFSETQ come from the germline V gene. The CDR3 nucleotides are TGCGCCAGCAGCGTGGACAGGAACACCGGGGAGCTGTTTTTT. This translates into CASSVDRNTGELFF.

This rearrangement joins TRBV6-6 to TRBJ1-2; D is unresolved. Germline V CDR1 and CDR2: MNHNY, SVGAGI (reference sequence). V was pared by 5 bases and J by 0 bases, with 10 bases between. The CDR3 loop spans 14 amino acids. This CDR3 is CASSPDVTNYGYTF. CDR3 in DNA: TGTGCCAGCAGTCCCGACGTGACTAACTATGGCTACACCTTC.

This chain connects TRBV11-2 to TRBJ2-2; 16 bases are a match to TRBD2. The germline gives CDR1 SGHAT, CDR2 FQNNGV. V trimming: 6 bases; J trimming: 6 bases; junction bases outside the gene matches: 10. The CDR3 has 18 residues. The CDR3 is CASRSPGLAGGRAGELFF. The DNA of the CDR3 is TGTGCCAGCAGGTCCCCGGGACTAGCGGGAGGGAGGGCCGGGGAGCTGTTTTTT.

This clone was picked up a small number of times. The chain combines TRBV27 with TRBJ2-7, with 8 bases that match TRBD2. Trimming took 7 bases from V and 4 from J; bases not matched to a gene: 15. Germline CDR1 MNHEY, CDR2 SMNVEV (reference sequence). The CDR3 is made up of 16 amino acids. The CDR3 nucleotides are TGTGCCAGCATTCCCCCCTCCGGGACTAGGCTTTACGAGCAGTACTTC. Protein product: CASIPPSGTRLYEQYF.

This clone occurred many times. J is TRBJ1-2 and V is TRBV9, with D possibly TRBD1 on 6 matching bases. This CDR3 has 15 residues. V was shortened by 0 bases and J by 6 bases, with 15 bases between the two germline ends. From germline, CDR1 is SGDLS and CDR2 YYNGEE. The CDR3 nucleotides read TGTGCCAGCAGCGTAGCGGGGTTGGCAGGGGATGGCTACACCTTC. Protein sequence: CASSVAGLAGDGYTF.